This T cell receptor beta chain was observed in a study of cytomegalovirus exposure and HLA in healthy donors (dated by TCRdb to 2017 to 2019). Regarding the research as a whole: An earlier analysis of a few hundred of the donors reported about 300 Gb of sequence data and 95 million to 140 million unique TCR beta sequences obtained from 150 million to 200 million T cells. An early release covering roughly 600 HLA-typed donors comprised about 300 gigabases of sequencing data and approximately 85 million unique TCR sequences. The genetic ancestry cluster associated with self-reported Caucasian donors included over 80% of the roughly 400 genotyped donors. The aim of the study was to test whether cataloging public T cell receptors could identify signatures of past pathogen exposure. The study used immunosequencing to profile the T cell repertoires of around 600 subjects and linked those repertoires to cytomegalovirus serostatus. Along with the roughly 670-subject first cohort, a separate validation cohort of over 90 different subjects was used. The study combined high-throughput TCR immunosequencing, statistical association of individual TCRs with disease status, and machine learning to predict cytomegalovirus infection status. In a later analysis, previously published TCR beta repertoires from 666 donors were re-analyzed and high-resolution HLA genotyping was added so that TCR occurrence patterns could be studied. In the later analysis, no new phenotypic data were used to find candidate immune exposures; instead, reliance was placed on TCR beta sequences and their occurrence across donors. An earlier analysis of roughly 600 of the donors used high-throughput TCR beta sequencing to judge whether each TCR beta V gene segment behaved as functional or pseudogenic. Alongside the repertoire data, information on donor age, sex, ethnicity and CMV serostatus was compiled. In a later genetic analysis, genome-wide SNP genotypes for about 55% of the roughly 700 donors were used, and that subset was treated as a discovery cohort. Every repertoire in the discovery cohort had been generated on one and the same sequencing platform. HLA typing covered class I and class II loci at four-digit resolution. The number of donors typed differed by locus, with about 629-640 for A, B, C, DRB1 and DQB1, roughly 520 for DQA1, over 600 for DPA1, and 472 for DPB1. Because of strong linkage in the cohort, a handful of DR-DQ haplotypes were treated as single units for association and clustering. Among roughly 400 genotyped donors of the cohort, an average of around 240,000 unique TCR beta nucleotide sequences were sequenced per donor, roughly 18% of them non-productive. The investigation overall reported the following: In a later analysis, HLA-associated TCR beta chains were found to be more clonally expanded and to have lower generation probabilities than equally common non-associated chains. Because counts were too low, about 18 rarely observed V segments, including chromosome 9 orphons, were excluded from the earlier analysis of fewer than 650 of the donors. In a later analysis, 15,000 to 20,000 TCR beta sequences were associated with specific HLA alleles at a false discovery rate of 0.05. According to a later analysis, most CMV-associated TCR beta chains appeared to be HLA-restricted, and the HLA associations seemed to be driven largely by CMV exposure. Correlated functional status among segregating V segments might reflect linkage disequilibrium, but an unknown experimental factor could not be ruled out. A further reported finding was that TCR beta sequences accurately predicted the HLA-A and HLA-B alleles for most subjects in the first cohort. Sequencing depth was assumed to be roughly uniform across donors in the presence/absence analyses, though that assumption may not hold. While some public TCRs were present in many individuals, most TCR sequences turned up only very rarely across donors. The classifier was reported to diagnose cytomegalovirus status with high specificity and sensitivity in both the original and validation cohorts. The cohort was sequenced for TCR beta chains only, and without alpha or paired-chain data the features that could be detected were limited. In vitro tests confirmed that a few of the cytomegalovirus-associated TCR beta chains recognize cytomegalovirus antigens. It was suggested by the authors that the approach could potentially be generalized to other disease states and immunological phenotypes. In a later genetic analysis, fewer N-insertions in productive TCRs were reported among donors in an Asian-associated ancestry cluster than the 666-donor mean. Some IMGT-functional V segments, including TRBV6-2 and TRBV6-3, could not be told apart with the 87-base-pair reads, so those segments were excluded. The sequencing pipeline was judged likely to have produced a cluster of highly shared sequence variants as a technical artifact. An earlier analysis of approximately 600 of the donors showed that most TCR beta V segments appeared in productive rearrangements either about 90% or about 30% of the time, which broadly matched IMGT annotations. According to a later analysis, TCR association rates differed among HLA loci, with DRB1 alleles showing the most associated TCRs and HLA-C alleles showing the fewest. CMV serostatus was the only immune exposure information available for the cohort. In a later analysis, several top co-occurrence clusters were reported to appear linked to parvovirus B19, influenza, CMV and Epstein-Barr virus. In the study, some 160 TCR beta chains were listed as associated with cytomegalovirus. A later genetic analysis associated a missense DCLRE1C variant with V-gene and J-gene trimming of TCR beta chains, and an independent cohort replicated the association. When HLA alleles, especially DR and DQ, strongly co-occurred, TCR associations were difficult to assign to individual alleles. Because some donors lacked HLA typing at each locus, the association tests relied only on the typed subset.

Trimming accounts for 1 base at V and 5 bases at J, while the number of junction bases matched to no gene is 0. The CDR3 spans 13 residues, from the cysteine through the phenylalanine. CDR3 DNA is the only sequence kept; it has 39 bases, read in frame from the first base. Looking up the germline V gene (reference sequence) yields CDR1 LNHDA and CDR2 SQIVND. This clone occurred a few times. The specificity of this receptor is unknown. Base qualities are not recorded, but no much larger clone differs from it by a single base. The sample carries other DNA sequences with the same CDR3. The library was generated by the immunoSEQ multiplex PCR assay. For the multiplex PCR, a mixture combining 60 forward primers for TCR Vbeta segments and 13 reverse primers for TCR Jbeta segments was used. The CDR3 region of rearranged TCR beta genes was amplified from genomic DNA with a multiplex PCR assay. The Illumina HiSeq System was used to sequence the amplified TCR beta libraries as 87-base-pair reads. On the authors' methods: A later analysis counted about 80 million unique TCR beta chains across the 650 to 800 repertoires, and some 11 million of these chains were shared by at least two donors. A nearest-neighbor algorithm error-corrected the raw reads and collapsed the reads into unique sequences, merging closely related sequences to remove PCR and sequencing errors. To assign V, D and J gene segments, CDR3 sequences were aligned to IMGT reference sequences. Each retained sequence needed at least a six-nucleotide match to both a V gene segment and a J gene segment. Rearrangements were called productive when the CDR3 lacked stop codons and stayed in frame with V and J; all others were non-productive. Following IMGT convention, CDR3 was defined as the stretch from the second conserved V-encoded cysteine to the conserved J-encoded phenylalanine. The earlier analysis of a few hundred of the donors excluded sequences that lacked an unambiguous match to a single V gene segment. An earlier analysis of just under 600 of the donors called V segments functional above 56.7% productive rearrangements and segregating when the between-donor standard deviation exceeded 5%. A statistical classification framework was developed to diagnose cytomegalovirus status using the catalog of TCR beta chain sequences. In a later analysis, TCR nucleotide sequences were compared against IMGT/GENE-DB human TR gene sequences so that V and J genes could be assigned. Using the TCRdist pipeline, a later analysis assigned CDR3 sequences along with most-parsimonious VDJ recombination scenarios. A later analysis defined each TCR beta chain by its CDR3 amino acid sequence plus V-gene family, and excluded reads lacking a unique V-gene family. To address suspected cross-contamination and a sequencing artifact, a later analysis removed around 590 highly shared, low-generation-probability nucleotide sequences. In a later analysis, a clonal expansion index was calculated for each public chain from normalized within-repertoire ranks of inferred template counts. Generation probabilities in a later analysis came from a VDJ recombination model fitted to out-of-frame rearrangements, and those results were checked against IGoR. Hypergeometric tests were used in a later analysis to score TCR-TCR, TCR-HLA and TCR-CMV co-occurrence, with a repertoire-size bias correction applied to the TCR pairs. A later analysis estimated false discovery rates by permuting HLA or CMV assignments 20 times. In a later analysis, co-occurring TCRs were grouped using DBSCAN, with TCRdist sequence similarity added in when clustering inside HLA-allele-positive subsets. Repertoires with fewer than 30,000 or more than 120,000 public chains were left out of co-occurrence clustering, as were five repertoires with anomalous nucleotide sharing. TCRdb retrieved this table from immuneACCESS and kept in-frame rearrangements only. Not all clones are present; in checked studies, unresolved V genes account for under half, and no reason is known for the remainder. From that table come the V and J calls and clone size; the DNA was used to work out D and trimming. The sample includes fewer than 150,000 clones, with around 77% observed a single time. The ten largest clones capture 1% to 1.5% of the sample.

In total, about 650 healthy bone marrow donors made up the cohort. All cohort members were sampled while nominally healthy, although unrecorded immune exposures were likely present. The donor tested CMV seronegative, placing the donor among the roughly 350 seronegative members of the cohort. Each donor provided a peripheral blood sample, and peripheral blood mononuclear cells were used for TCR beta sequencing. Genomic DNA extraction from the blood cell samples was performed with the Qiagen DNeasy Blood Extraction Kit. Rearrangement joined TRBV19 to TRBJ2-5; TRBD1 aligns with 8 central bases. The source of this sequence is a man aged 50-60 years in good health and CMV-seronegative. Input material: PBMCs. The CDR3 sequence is CASSIGQGETQYF. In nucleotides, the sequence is TGTGCCAGTAGTATAGGACAGGGGGAGACCCAGTACTTC.